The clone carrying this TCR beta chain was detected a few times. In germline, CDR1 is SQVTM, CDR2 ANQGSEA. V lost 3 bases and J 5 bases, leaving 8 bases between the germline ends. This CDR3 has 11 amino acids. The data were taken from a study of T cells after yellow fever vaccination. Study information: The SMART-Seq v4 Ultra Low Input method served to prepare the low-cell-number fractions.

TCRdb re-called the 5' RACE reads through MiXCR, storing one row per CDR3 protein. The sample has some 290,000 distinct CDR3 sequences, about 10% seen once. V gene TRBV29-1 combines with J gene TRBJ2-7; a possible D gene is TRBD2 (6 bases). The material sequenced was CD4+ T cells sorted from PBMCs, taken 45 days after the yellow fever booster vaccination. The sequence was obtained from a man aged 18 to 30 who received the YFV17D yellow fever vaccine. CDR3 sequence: CSVEDYDEQYF. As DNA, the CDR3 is TGCAGCGTTGAGGACTATGACGAGCAGTACTTC.